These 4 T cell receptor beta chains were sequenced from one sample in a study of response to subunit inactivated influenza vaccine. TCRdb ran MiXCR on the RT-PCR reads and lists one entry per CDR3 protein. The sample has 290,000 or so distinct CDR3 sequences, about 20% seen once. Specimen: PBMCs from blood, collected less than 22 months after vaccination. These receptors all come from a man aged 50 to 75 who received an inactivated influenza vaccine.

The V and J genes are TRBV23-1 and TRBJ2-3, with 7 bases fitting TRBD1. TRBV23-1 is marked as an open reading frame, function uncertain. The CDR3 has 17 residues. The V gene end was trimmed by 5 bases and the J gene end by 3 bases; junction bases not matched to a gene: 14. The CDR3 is CASSRGLWGAQTDTQYF. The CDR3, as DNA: TGCGCCAGCAGTAGGGGGCTTTGGGGCGCCCAGACAGATACGCAGTATTTT.

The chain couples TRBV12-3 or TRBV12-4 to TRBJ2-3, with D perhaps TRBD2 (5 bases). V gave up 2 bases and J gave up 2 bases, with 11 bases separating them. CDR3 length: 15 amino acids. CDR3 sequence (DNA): TGTGCCAGCAGTTTACCTTCGGGGTCCACAGATACGCAGTATTTT. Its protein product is CASSLPSGSTDTQYF.

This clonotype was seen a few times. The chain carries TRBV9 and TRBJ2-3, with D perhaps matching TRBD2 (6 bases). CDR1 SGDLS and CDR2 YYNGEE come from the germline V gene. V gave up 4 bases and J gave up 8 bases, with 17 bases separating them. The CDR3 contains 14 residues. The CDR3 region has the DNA TGTGCCAGCAGCCCGACCGGGGGATTAGTTACGCAGTATTTT. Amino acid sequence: CASSPTGGLVTQYF.

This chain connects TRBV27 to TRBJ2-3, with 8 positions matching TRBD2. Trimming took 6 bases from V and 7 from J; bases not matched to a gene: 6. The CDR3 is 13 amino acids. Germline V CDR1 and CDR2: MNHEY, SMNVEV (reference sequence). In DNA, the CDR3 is TGTGCCAGCAGGCGAGCGGGAGACAATACGCAGTATTTT. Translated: CASRRAGDNTQYF.